These 11 T cell receptor beta chains were all obtained from the same sample, sequenced in a study of OX40 agonist ivuxolimab in advanced cancers. TCRdb keeps only in-frame clones here, not all; method: immunoSEQ multiplex PCR. Of 20,000 to 25,000 clones in the sample, around nine tenths are singletons; the top ten hold approximately 35%. The starting material was CD4+ or CD8+ T cells sorted from blood, obtained in a trial of the OX40 agonist ivuxolimab. Source of these receptors: an adult with an advanced solid tumor such as melanoma, head and neck, liver or kidney cancer.

This chain uses TRBV7-9 with TRBJ2-2; D may be TRBD2 (5 bases). V shed 3 bases and J shed 3 bases, with 17 bases lying between them. This CDR3 region has 17 residues. Germline values: CDR1 SEHNR, CDR2 FQNEAQ (reference sequence). CDR3 nucleotides: TGTGCCAGCAGCTTGGAGGACGGGCGAATTGACACCGGGGAGCTGTTTTTT. Amino acids: CASSLEDGRIDTGELFF.

Worth noting for this clone: A read error may produce the germline difference seen at one junction end. This chain joins TRBV7-3 and TRBJ2-1, with D perhaps matching TRBD2 (5 bases). The CDR3 contains 13 residues. In germline, CDR1 is SGHTA, CDR2 FQGTGA. CDR3 sequence reads: CASSHDYYNEQFF. The CDR3, as DNA: TGCGCCAGCAGCCACGACTATTACAATGAGCAGTTCTTC.

This chain connects TRBV9 to TRBJ2-1, with 8 positions matching TRBD2. V was clipped by 0 bases and J by 1 base; unmatched bases: 6. CDR1 is SGDLS, CDR2 YYNGEE, per germline. This CDR3 is built from 17 residues. The CDR3 DNA reads as TGTGCCAGCAGCGTAGAATTAGCGGGGTTGTCCTACAATGAGCAGTTCTTC. Translating gives CASSVELAGLSYNEQFF.

The CDR3 sequence: CASSDPRTGGRGYTF. The CDR3 bases are TGCGCCAGCAGTGACCCCCGGACAGGGGGTAGAGGCTACACCTTC. J is TRBJ1-2 and V is TRBV10-1, with 10 bases aligning to TRBD1. Germline CDR1 is WNHNN and CDR2 is SYGVQD (reference sequence). The CDR3 runs to 15 residues. V shed 3 bases, J shed 8 bases, and the junction held 9 bases outside the gene matches.

Remarks on this clone: A far larger clone differs by one base, so this is likely a read error. Other DNA sequences in the sample encode the same CDR3. The chain joins TRBV5-5 to TRBJ2-1; a weak D match, TRBD2 (5 bases). The CDR3 is 13 residues long. Trimming removed 4 bases at V and 4 bases at J, with 9 bases between. From germline, CDR1 is SGHKS and CDR2 YYEKEE (reference sequence). Here the CDR3 DNA reads TGTGCCAGCAGCCACGACTATTACAATGAGCAGTTCTTC. Encoded protein: CASSHDYYNEQFF.

The chain employs TRBV6-5 and TRBJ2-1, with 7 bases aligning to TRBD2. This CDR3 region has 14 residues. J gave up 9 bases and V 6 bases, and 11 bases lay outside the gene matches. Germline lookup yields CDR1 MNHEY and CDR2 SVGAGI. In nucleotides, the CDR3 is TGTGCCAGCAGCCCGAGCCAGCCTAGCGGTGAGCAGTTCTTC. Residues: CASSPSQPSGEQFF.

This chain's CDR3 is CASSPYPASGANVLTF. In DNA form, the CDR3 reads TGTGCCAGCTCACCCTACCCTGCTTCTGGGGCCAACGTCCTGACTTTC. The chain recombines TRBV18 with TRBJ2-6, with D uncertain. Germline-derived CDR1 and CDR2 are KGHSH and LQKENI. The CDR3 has 16 amino acids. The V end was cut by 3 bases, the J end by 1 base, with 10 bases between.

This chain connects TRBV11-2 to TRBJ1-2; D is uncertain. This CDR3 region has 16 residues. CDR1 is SGHAT and CDR2 is FQNNGV in the germline V gene. V gave up 3 bases and J gave up 8 bases, with 22 bases separating them. The CDR3 sequence: CASSLDKGSPPRGYTF. CDR3 bases: TGTGCCAGCAGCTTGGATAAGGGATCCCCTCCACGGGGCTACACCTTC.

The chain uses TRBV5-1 and TRBJ2-1; 14 nucleotides match TRBD2. The germline V gene encodes CDR1 SGHRS and CDR2 YFSETQ. The CDR3 consists of 19 residues. V shed 3 bases, J shed 0 bases, and the junction held 8 bases outside the gene matches. The chain's CDR3 is CASSSAGLAGGSSYNEQFF. The CDR3 nucleotides are TGCGCCAGCAGCTCTGCCGGACTAGCGGGAGGCAGCTCCTACAATGAGCAGTTCTTC.

By share, this clone counts as medium-sized. The chain couples TRBV5-5 to TRBJ2-7; possibly TRBD1 for D (5 bases). Germline-derived CDR1 and CDR2 are SGHKS and YYEKEE (reference sequence). V shed 4 bases and J shed 1 base, with 12 bases lying between them. This CDR3 has 14 residues. The DNA for the CDR3 is TGTGCCAGCAGCACGGACATAATGTCCTACGAGCAGTACTTC. Amino acids: CASSTDIMSYEQYF. Looking up the rest from reference TRBV5-5 and TRBJ2-7 gives the full variable domain: DAGVTQSPTHLIKTRGQQVTLRCSPISGHKSVSWYQQVLGQGPQFIFQYYEKEERGRGNFPDRFSARQFPNYSSELNVNALLLGDSALYLCASSTDIMSYEQYFGPGTRLTVT.

V gene TRBV18 combines with J gene TRBJ2-2; D might be TRBD1 (6 bases). The CDR3 has 15 amino acids. Trimming left V 2 bases short and J 4 bases short, with 11 bases between. In germline, CDR1 is KGHSH, CDR2 LQKENI. The CDR3 nucleotides read TGTGCCAGCTCACCAACGGGACACTTCACCGGGGAGCTGTTTTTT. Its protein product is CASSPTGHFTGELFF.